The 20 T cell receptor beta chains listed next were all sequenced from one sample in a study of blood T cell repertoires in COVID-19. Clones were read by immunoSEQ multiplex PCR, and TCRdb kept only the in-frame ones, dropping some. Of 85,000 to 130,000 clones in the sample, around 82% were seen once. Source material: peripheral blood. These receptors all stem from a man aged 55 to 70 with acute or convalescent COVID-19.

CDR3 in DNA: TGTGCCAGCTCACCATCCCCTTCAACTAATGAAAAACTGTTTTTT. Encoded protein: CASSPSPSTNEKLFF. The chain couples TRBV18 to TRBJ1-4; D not certain. CDR3 size: 15 residues. CDR1 is KGHSH and CDR2 is LQKENI in the germline V gene. Trimming shortened V by 2 bases and J by 0 bases, and 7 bases separated the two germline ends.

This clone showed up just once. The chain uses TRBV6-2 or TRBV6-3 and TRBJ1-2; tentative D call: TRBD1 (5 bases). CDR1 and CDR2 (germline): MNHEY, SVGEGT. The CDR3 extends over 11 amino acids. V shed 5 bases and J shed 6 bases, with 7 bases lying between them. The CDR3: CASSTGDGYTF. DNA for the CDR3: TGTGCCAGCAGTACGGGGGATGGCTACACCTTC.

This clone was observed once. The chain is built from TRBV19 and TRBJ2-2; 10 nucleotides match TRBD2. The germline V gene has CDR1 LNHDA and CDR2 SQIVND (reference sequence). The CDR3 is 18 residues long. V gave up 5 bases and J gave up 5 bases; unmatched junction bases: 14. The CDR3 protein is CASSPRTSGAGGTGELFF. Written as DNA, the CDR3 is TGTGCCAGTAGTCCCAGGACTAGCGGAGCGGGGGGGACCGGGGAGCTGTTTTTT.

Written as DNA, the CDR3 is TGTGCCAGTAGTCAAGGGCAGGGGTCCTACAATGAGCAGTTCTTC. Its protein product is CASSQGQGSYNEQFF. The chain recombines TRBV19 with TRBJ2-1; possibly TRBD1 for D (6 bases). Per the germline V gene, CDR1 is LNHDA and CDR2 is SQIVND (reference sequence). Between the trimmed V and J ends, which lost 5 bases and 1 base, there was a span of 12 bases. The CDR3 is 15 amino acids. The full variable domain, its missing parts supplied by reference TRBV19 and TRBJ2-1, is DGGITQSPKYLFRKEGQNVTLSCEQNLNHDAMYWYRQDPGQGLRLIYYSQIVNDFQKGDIAEGYSVSREKKESFPLTVTSAQKNPTAFYLCASSQGQGSYNEQFFGPGTRLTVL.

This chain links TRBV5-6 with TRBJ2-1; D perhaps matches TRBD1 (5 bases). The CDR3 runs 15 residues. V was pared by 0 bases and J by 5 bases, with 12 bases between. Germline lookup yields CDR1 SGHDT and CDR2 YYEEEE. The CDR3 region has the DNA TGTGCCAGCAGCTTGGATGGGGCAGGGAACAATGAGCAGTTCTTC. This sequence encodes CASSLDGAGNNEQFF.

J is TRBJ2-1 and V is TRBV19; 7 bases map to TRBD1. V gave up 5 bases and J gave up 4 bases; unmatched junction bases: 5. The CDR3 is 14 residues long. Germline V lookup: CDR1 LNHDA, CDR2 SQIVND (reference sequence). The CDR3 DNA reads TGTGCCAGTAGTCCGGGACAGACTTACAATGAGCAGTTCTTC. The encoded protein is CASSPGQTYNEQFF.

CDR3: CASSQPDREETQYF. CDR3 in DNA: TGCGCCAGCAGCCAACCGGACAGAGAAGAGACCCAGTACTTC. The chain combines TRBV4-1 with TRBJ2-5; the D gene is possibly TRBD1 (6 bases). The V gene's germline CDR1 is MGHRA and CDR2 YSYEKL. The CDR3 runs to 14 residues. V lost 2 bases and J lost 3, with 10 bases in between.

This sequence joins TRBV6-1 and TRBJ1-2, with D possibly TRBD1 on 5 matching bases. From germline, CDR1 is MNHNS and CDR2 SASEGT. Trimming took 3 bases from V and 7 from J, leaving 12 bases between them. The length of the CDR3 is 13 residues. Here the CDR3 DNA reads TGTGCCAGCAGTGAGTTGGGCAGGGCTGGCTACACCTTC. This translates into CASSELGRAGYTF.

This clone was observed once. The chain has TRBV19 and TRBJ2-5; D not resolved. CDR1 and CDR2 from the germline V gene are LNHDA and SQIVND (reference sequence). The CDR3 sequence is 13 residues long. V lost 3 bases and J lost 5, with 10 bases in between. The CDR3 here is CASSMVARETQYF. The DNA of the CDR3 is TGTGCCAGTAGTATGGTGGCCAGGGAGACCCAGTACTTC.

The chain employs TRBV5-4 and TRBJ2-1; 8 bases match TRBD1. The V gene end was trimmed by 4 bases and the J gene end by 0 bases; junction bases not matched to a gene: 6. This CDR3 spans 16 amino acids. Germline values: CDR1 SGHNT, CDR2 YYREEE (reference sequence). In DNA form, the CDR3 reads TGTGCCAGCAGCCAACTGGACAGGGCCTCCTACAATGAGCAGTTCTTC. This sequence encodes CASSQLDRASYNEQFF.

The V and J genes are TRBV12-5 and TRBJ2-1; possible D gene TRBD2, 6 bases. Germline V lookup: CDR1 LGHNT, CDR2 FRNRAP. The CDR3 consists of 13 residues. Trimming took off 3 bases at V and 6 bases at J, with 9 bases between the two ends. Here the CDR3 DNA reads TGTGCTAGTGGTTTAGAGGGAGGCAATGAGCAGTTCTTC. Protein product: CASGLEGGNEQFF.

The chain recombines TRBV19 with TRBJ2-1, with D possibly being TRBD2 (7 bases). The CDR3 spans 13 residues. V lost 10 bases and J 7 bases, leaving 17 bases between the germline ends. Looked up from germline, CDR1 is LNHDA and CDR2 is SQIVND (reference sequence). The DNA for the CDR3 is TGTGCCACCGGTGGGGGGGCGCGAAATGAGCAGTTCTTC. Residues: CATGGGARNEQFF.

The V and J genes are TRBV27 and TRBJ1-6; D is perhaps TRBD1 (6 bases). Trimming removed 2 bases at V and 6 bases at J, with 14 bases between. Germline lookup yields CDR1 MNHEY and CDR2 SMNVEV (reference sequence). The CDR3 runs 16 residues. CDR3 residues: CASSLDPGGPNSPLHF. CDR3 coding DNA: TGTGCCAGCAGTTTAGACCCGGGGGGCCCTAATTCACCCCTCCACTTT.

The rearrangement links TRBV5-1 to TRBJ2-3, with TRBD2 identical over 12 bases. CDR3 length: 16 residues. Trimming cost V 4 bases and J 5 bases; bases outside gene matches: 8. Germline CDR1 is SGHRS and CDR2 is YFSETQ. For the CDR3, the DNA is TGCGCCAGCAGCCCTCCTAGCGGGGGGGCCATAGATACGCAGTATTTT. Its translation is CASSPPSGGAIDTQYF.

The V and J genes are TRBV20-1 and TRBJ2-5; no clear D gene. Germline assignment: CDR1 DFQATT and CDR2 SNEGSKA (reference sequence). V gave up 0 bases and J gave up 5 bases, with 4 bases separating them. The CDR3 consists of 11 residues. The CDR3 spells CSARERETQYF. CDR3 in DNA: TGCAGTGCTAGAGAGCGGGAGACCCAGTACTTC.

The chain has TRBV4-2 and TRBJ2-1; D might be TRBD2 (6 bases). Per the germline V gene, CDR1 is LGHNA and CDR2 is YNFKEQ. The CDR3 loop spans 15 amino acids. V was shortened by 1 base and J by 4 bases, with 11 bases between the two germline ends. The CDR3 sequence: CASSQVVADYNEQFF. The CDR3 coding sequence is TGTGCCAGCAGCCAAGTTGTAGCGGATTACAATGAGCAGTTCTTC.

The V gene is TRBV5-1, the J gene TRBJ1-3, with no clear D. V gave up 4 bases and J gave up 0 bases, with 11 bases separating them. This CDR3 is 15 amino acids long. The germline V gene has CDR1 SGHRS and CDR2 YFSETQ. The CDR3 nucleotides read TGCGCCAGCAGCCCTCTGCGGTCCTCTGGAAACACCATATATTTT. This translates into CASSPLRSSGNTIYF. Together with reference TRBV5-1 and TRBJ1-3, the CDR3 gives the full variable domain: KAGVTQTPRYLIKTRGQQVTLSCSPISGHRSVSWYQQTPGQGLQFLFEYFSETQRNKGNFPGRFSGRQFSNSRSEMNVSTLELGDSALYLCASSPLRSSGNTIYFGEGSWLTVV.

The chain couples TRBV7-3 to TRBJ2-5; a possible D gene is TRBD2 (6 bases). Trimming shortened V by 5 bases and J by 0 bases, and 13 bases separated the two germline ends. Germline V gives CDR1 SGHTA, CDR2 FQGTGA. CDR3 length equals 15 residues. CDR3 region: CASSRSGQYQETQYF. In DNA, the CDR3 is TGTGCCAGCAGCCGTAGCGGCCAGTACCAAGAGACCCAGTACTTC.

The CDR3 region is CASSSPTSGRWKTQYF. CDR3 DNA sequence: TGTGCCAGCAGCTCCCCGACTAGCGGGAGATGGAAGACCCAGTACTTC. The V call is TRBV7-3, the J call TRBJ2-5; 12 positions agree with TRBD2. The CDR3 has 16 residues. The V and J ends lost 4 bases and 6 bases, in that order; junction bases with no gene match: 9. Germline CDR1 reads SGHTA; CDR2 reads FQGTGA.

The chain has TRBV7-3 and TRBJ1-6, with D uncertain. The germline V gene encodes CDR1 SGHTA and CDR2 FQGTGA. V lost 4 bases, J lost 4 bases, and 11 bases lay in between. This CDR3 spans 15 amino acids. The CDR3 coding sequence is TGTGCCAGCAGCTCTGCTAGATCGTATAATTCACCCCTCCACTTT. It translates to CASSSARSYNSPLHF.